This TCR beta chain was recorded in a study of response to subunit inactivated influenza vaccine. General study points: Seasonal influenza vaccination, on each occasion, was suggested by the authors to recruit few new T cells.

This clonotype occurred a few times. The antigen remains unidentified. TCRdb passed the RT-PCR reads through MiXCR, listing each CDR3 protein once. The sample lists approximately 300,000 distinct CDR3 sequences, 22% occurring once. CDR1 is SGHDN, CDR2 FVKESK, per germline. Between the trimmed V and J ends, which lost 0 bases and 1 base, there was a span of 3 bases. The CDR3 length is 13 residues. The source is a man aged 50-75 years who received an inactivated influenza vaccine. This chain joins TRBV14 and TRBJ1-2; D unresolved. The sequences come from PBMCs from blood, collected around 22 months after vaccination. CDR3 protein: CASSQDINYGYTF. The CDR3 bases are TGTGCCAGCAGCCAAGACATTAACTATGGCTACACCTTC.